This entry concerns a single T cell receptor beta chain. The antigen it binds to is not known. One junction end does not reproduce the germline sequence, and a read error may be involved. Stable Graves' hyperthyroidism was defined as the absence of progression to ophthalmopathy over 18 months of follow-up. Hyperthyroidism patients were newly diagnosed, had a disease duration of under 2 months, and were aged 18 to 65 years. Any patient with an uncontrolled infection, another autoimmune disease, pregnancy or lactation was excluded. Diagnoses were based on clinical symptoms, serum thyroxine and TRAb, thyroid ultrasound and orbital computed tomography. Ficoll-Paque density gradient centrifugation was used to isolate PBMCs from approximately 10 ml of fresh peripheral blood. Trizol reagent was used to extract total RNA, and RNA quality was then checked on an Agilent 2100 Bioanalyzer. The sample originates from a study of T cells in Graves' hyperthyroidism and ophthalmopathy (dated by TCRdb to between 2018 and 2021). For the wider study: Peripheral blood was sampled at the time of initial diagnosis, prior to any treatment. To identify TCR V-J signatures that set the groups apart, the researchers used a discovery cohort of 100 patients, made up of 40 to 45 with Graves' ophthalmopathy and some 55 with stable Graves' hyperthyroidism. Prospective prediction of ophthalmopathy was tested in an independent validation cohort of approximately 19 hyperthyroidism patients and 15 to 17 patients who later progressed to ophthalmopathy. The 95 to 100 discovery patients were divided at random into training and test sets in a 7:3 ratio. In several Graves' hyperthyroidism patients, the study also compared T-cell repertoires from thyroid tissue with T-cell repertoires from blood. After blood sampling, hyperthyroidism patients were treated with methimazole at a starting dose of 30 mg daily, and ophthalmopathy patients were treated with high-dose intravenous methylprednisolone. The paper reports TCR Vbeta CDR3 sequencing of approximately 140 peripheral blood samples: 43 ophthalmopathy, roughly 80 hyperthyroidism and approximately 17 progressor patients. On the study overall, not on this receptor specifically: In cross-validation, a model built on a 13 V-J signature told ophthalmopathy apart from stable hyperthyroidism with approximately 90% sensitivity and about 81% specificity, and in testing the same model reached 80%/75%. In validation, the model predicted progression to ophthalmopathy with roughly 66% sensitivity and approximately 78% specificity, a median of 6.5 months before onset. No statistical method was used to set the sample size in advance, and investigators knew the group allocation. Most expanded thyroid clonotypes (frequency above 0.001) were also detected in blood, a finding suggesting that blood repertoires may reflect thyroid immune responses.

The TCR beta CDR3 regions were amplified from RNA transcripts. The TCR CDR3 was subjected to a first round of RT-PCR using the HTBI primer set and the Qiagen OneStep RT-PCR kit. Libraries were constructed in a second round of multiplex PCR, after which size selection and purification were performed. Libraries were sequenced paired-end with 100 bp reads on an Illumina HiSeq2000. Regarding the original processing steps: SOAPnuke was used to process the raw data, with reads discarded if the reads contained adapters or uncalled bases, had a mean Phred below 15, or lacked an exact constant-primer or identifier match. High-quality paired reads were merged using COPE v1.2.5, and each unique nucleotide sequence was defined as a clonotype. MiTCR v1.1 was used to align the clonotypes against IMGT TRBV, TRBD and TRBJ reference segments. Only V-J combinations with frequency above 0.0001, covering 99.2% of repertoires, were analysed. A TCS score was defined as the ratio of F50 (clonal expansion) to E x V (chaos), with BLOSUM62-based TCRdist applied between CDR3 peptides within each V-J. Welch's t-statistics and random forest reduced approximately 520 V-J features to roughly 13, which were used in a naive Bayes classifier (R e1071). TCRdb reanalyzed the raw reads on its own, using fastp at Q25 for trimming and MiXCR for clone calling, and kept in-frame beta chains. When rows share a CDR3 protein, they turn into one entry using the most common DNA and genes. These V and J calls originate from TCRdb's pipeline instead of the authors' own analysis. The sample table contains approximately 530,000 distinct CDR3 sequences; only one count was recorded for roughly 17% of them. Around 19% of the sample lies in the top ten.

Looking up the germline V gene (reference sequence) yields CDR1 SSHAT and CDR2 FNYEAQ. Its CDR3 holds 14 amino acids, cysteine through phenylalanine. Solely the CDR3 DNA is kept, with 42 bases framed from the first base. The V gene is TRBV7-7 and the J gene is TRBJ2-7; the D gene cannot be named for sure. The clonotype comes from a woman aged 18-29 years with Graves' hyperthyroidism. Sequencing was performed on blood. In nucleotides, the sequence is TGTGCTAGCAGCCCCACTGAAGGTTCATACGAGCAGTACTTC. Translated, this is CASSPTEGSYEQYF.